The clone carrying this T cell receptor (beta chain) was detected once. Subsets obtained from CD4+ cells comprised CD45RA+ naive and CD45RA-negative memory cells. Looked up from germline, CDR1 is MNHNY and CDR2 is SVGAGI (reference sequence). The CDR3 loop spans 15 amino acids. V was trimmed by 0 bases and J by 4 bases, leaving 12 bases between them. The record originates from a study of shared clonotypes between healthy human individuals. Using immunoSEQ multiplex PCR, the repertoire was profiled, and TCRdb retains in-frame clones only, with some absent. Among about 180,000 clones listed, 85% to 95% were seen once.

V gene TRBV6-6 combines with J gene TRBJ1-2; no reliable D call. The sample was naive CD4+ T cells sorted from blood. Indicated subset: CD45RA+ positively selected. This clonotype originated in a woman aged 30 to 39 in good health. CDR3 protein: CASSYSVLGTYGYTF. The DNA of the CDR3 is TGTGCCAGCAGTTACTCTGTCTTGGGCACCTATGGCTACACCTTC.